This is a list of T cell receptor beta chains from one sample in a study of cytomegalovirus exposure and HLA in healthy donors. Generated by immunoSEQ multiplex PCR, the TCRdb table keeps only in-frame clones and is missing some. The table shows 130,000 or so clones, with around 74% occurring only once. Sequencing was carried out using PBMCs. These receptors originate from a man younger than 30 in good health and CMV-seropositive. Both conserved end residues are part of each CDR3. A D gene is named only where the DNA matches it firmly. Size values are once, few and many counts, or a class for expanded clones, and some rows have none.

v_call	d_call	j_call	clone_size	cdr3_aa	cdr3_nt
TRBV7-9	.	TRBJ1-1	.	CASSFTVNTEAFF	TGTGCCAGCAGTTTTACAGTGAACACTGAAGCTTTCTTT
TRBV4-3	TRBD2	TRBJ2-7	.	CASSQDLLAGPNYEQYF	TGCGCCAGCAGCCAAGATCTGTTAGCGGGGCCGAATTACGAGCAGTACTTC
TRBV6-1	TRBD2	TRBJ2-1	few	CASSERGSSYNEQFF	TGTGCCAGCAGTGAGCGGGGGAGCTCCTACAATGAGCAGTTCTTC
TRBV15	TRBD1	TRBJ2-2	.	CATSGDRGYGELFF	TGTGCCACCAGCGGGGACAGGGGCTACGGGGAGCTGTTTTTT
TRBV4-3	TRBD2	TRBJ2-3	.	CASSQEGGVGGRPDTQYF	TGCGCCAGCAGCCAAGAGGGGGGCGTGGGCGGGAGGCCAGATACGCAGTATTTT
TRBV5-1	TRBD1	TRBJ1-2	.	CASSLSTGGSYGYTF	TGCGCCAGCAGCTTGTCGACAGGGGGAAGCTATGGCTACACCTTC
TRBV4-2	TRBD1	TRBJ2-1	.	CASSQDPDRGVYNEQFF	TGTGCCAGCAGCCAAGATCCGGACAGGGGGGTTTACAATGAGCAGTTCTTC
TRBV28	TRBD1	TRBJ1-4	.	CASSASDRGREKLFF	TGTGCCAGCAGTGCTTCAGACAGGGGGCGTGAAAAACTGTTTTTT
TRBV29-1	.	TRBJ2-3	few	CSVRSGQETDTQYF	TGCAGCGTCCGAAGCGGGCAGGAAACAGATACGCAGTATTTT
TRBV6-1	.	TRBJ2-7	few	CASSGLPYYEQYF	TGTGCCAGCAGTGGACTTCCGTACTACGAGCAGTACTTC
TRBV9	TRBD2	TRBJ2-3	.	CASSGWTSGRLGTQYF	TGTGCCAGCAGCGGGTGGACTAGCGGGCGCCTTGGGACGCAGTATTTT
TRBV5-8	.	TRBJ1-2	.	CASSLGVRGYTF	TGTGCCAGCAGCTTGGGTGTGCGTGGCTACACCTTC
TRBV13	TRBD1	TRBJ2-5	.	CASSSQGAETQYF	TGTGCCAGCAGCTCTCAGGGGGCGGAGACCCAGTACTTC
TRBV5-4	.	TRBJ2-7	.	CASSLYQDLAEQYF	TGTGCCAGCAGCTTGTACCAGGATCTAGCCGAGCAGTACTTC
TRBV12-5	TRBD1	TRBJ1-1	once	CASGLDRGEAFF	TGTGCTAGTGGTTTGGACAGGGGAGAAGCTTTCTTT
TRBV21-1	.	TRBJ2-7	.	CASSKMQQVLNFYEQYF	TGTGCCAGCAGCAAAATGCAACAGGTTCTCAACTTCTACGAGCAGTACTTC
TRBV7-8	TRBD1	TRBJ2-4	.	CASSLQGANGIQYF	TGTGCCAGCAGCTTGCAGGGGGCTAATGGCATTCAGTACTTC
TRBV19	TRBD2	TRBJ2-2	.	CASAGTSGREVRGELFF	TGTGCCAGTGCCGGGACTAGCGGGAGGGAAGTTAGAGGGGAGCTGTTTTTT
TRBV7-2	.	TRBJ2-3	.	CASSRVFSDTQYF	TGTGCCAGCAGCCGTGTTTTCTCGGATACGCAGTATTTT
TRBV19	.	TRBJ1-4	.	CASALWTAEKLFF	TGTGCCAGTGCACTTTGGACAGCTGAAAAACTGTTTTTT
TRBV10-1	TRBD2	TRBJ2-7	.	CASSEAGTSGRSEQYF	TGCGCCAGCAGTGAAGCAGGGACTAGCGGCCGGAGCGAGCAGTACTTC
TRBV7-9	TRBD2	TRBJ2-7	few	CASSFSGVSYEQYF	TGTGCCAGCAGCTTTAGCGGGGTCTCCTACGAGCAGTACTTC
TRBV6-4	.	TRBJ1-3	.	CARDPGASISSGNTIYF	TGTGCCAGGGATCCGGGAGCTTCTATCAGCTCCGGAAACACCATATATTTT
TRBV13	TRBD1	TRBJ1-1	.	CASSSILITGGNTEAFF	TGTGCCAGCAGCTCAATCCTGATTACAGGGGGCAACACTGAAGCTTTCTTT
TRBV6-5	.	TRBJ1-1	.	CASSPAQVNTEAFF	TGTGCCAGCAGTCCCGCCCAGGTGAACACTGAAGCTTTCTTT
TRBV9	.	TRBJ2-1	.	CASSVGRSSYNEQFF	TGTGCCAGCAGCGTAGGCCGGAGCTCCTACAATGAGCAGTTCTTC
TRBV5-1	.	TRBJ2-3	.	CASSLGQTTDTQYF	TGCGCCAGCAGCTTGGGACAGACTACAGATACGCAGTATTTT
TRBV5-1	TRBD1	TRBJ2-1	.	CASSWGGQGNEQFF	TGCGCCAGCAGCTGGGGAGGACAGGGAAATGAGCAGTTCTTC
TRBV7-9	.	TRBJ1-2	few	CASSSPMEQGSYGYTF	TGTGCCAGCAGCTCGCCAATGGAACAGGGAAGCTATGGCTACACCTTC
TRBV25-1	TRBD1	TRBJ2-2	.	CASSELRTGGNTGELFF	TGTGCCAGCAGTGAGCTAAGGACAGGGGGCAACACCGGGGAGCTGTTTTTT
TRBV27	.	TRBJ1-5	.	CASSLDTYSNQPQHF	TGTGCCAGCAGTTTAGACACTTATAGCAATCAGCCCCAGCATTTT
TRBV4-1	.	TRBJ2-1	.	CASSPGVEGEQFF	TGCGCCAGCAGCCCGGGGGTAGAGGGGGAGCAGTTCTTC
TRBV5-4	TRBD2	TRBJ2-1	.	CASRGGRPLGDEQFF	TGTGCCAGCAGAGGCGGGAGGCCCCTCGGCGATGAGCAGTTCTTC
TRBV5-8	TRBD1	TRBJ2-3	.	CASRDRGPNSKTQYF	TGTGCCAGCAGAGACAGGGGCCCGAACTCGAAAACGCAGTATTTT
TRBV30	.	TRBJ2-5	.	CAWSRGGARETQYF	TGTGCCTGGAGTCGGGGCGGGGCCAGAGAGACCCAGTACTTC